Below are 4 T cell receptor beta chains sequenced from a single sample in a study of chemoradiotherapy in HPV16-positive cancers. The method was immunoSEQ multiplex PCR; TCRdb's version includes in-frame clones alone and lacks a portion of them. The top ten clones hold roughly a tenth of a sample with approximately 9,500 clones, roughly 70% of them seen once. The sequences come from tumor tissue, collected from a patient who underwent chemoradiotherapy. The receptor source for this set is a human donor with HPV-associated anogenital cancer.

The chain carries TRBV30 and TRBJ2-2; D possibly corresponds to TRBD1 (6 bases). The length of the CDR3 is 14 residues. Germline V gene sequence: CDR1 GTSNPN, CDR2 SVGIG (reference sequence). The V end lost 5 bases, the J end lost 3 bases, and 13 bases lay between the germline ends. The DNA for the CDR3 is TGTGCCTGGGCCAGGGGAGAGGACACCGGGGAGCTGTTTTTT. It yields the protein CAWARGEDTGELFF.

The sample holds one count of this clone. V and J are TRBV10-3 and TRBJ1-5; D call uncertain. The CDR3 extends over 12 amino acids. The germline gives CDR1 ENHRY, CDR2 SYGVKD. The V gene lost 3 bases and the J gene lost 4 bases, with 4 bases spanning the gap. The CDR3 DNA is TGTGCCATCAGTGATTCGAATCAGCCCCAGCATTTT. Its translation: CAISDSNQPQHF.

The rearrangement joins TRBV4-2 to TRBJ2-3; the match to TRBD2 covers 9 bases. CDR1 and CDR2 from the germline V gene are LGHNA and YNFKEQ. Trimming removed 3 bases from V and 5 bases from J; junction bases left unmatched: 9. The CDR3 loop spans 16 amino acids. CDR3 in amino acids: CASSQTRSGGRDTQYF. The CDR3 coding sequence is TGTGCCAGCAGCCAGACCCGAAGCGGGGGGAGAGATACGCAGTATTTT.

V is TRBV6-4 and J is TRBJ2-3; D is undetermined. The CDR3 is 15 amino acids. Germline lookup yields CDR1 MRHNA and CDR2 SNTAGT. Trimming stripped 2 bases from V and 1 base from J, with 10 bases between. Here the CDR3 DNA reads TGTGCCAGCAGTGACAGGGCAGAAGGCACAGATACGCAGTATTTT. Translation gives CASSDRAEGTDTQYF.